These 14 T cell receptor beta chains were all obtained from the same sample, sequenced in a study of response to subunit inactivated influenza vaccine. From the RT-PCR reads, TCRdb called clonotypes with MiXCR, one entry per CDR3 protein. The profile shows about 780,000 distinct CDR3 sequences, around 18% of them singletons. The sample in question was PBMCs from blood, obtained 5 days after vaccination. Receptor source: a man in his fifties who received an inactivated influenza vaccine.

This clonotype was seen a handful of times. V and J are TRBV29-1 and TRBJ2-1; possible D gene TRBD1, 5 bases. From germline, CDR1 is SQVTM and CDR2 ANQGSEA. Trimming cost V 4 bases and J 5 bases, with 15 bases left between them. The CDR3 length is 14 residues. The CDR3: CSVGRVLVDNEQFF. Here the CDR3 DNA reads TGCAGCGTTGGCAGGGTACTGGTAGACAATGAGCAGTTCTTC.

This chain uses TRBV15 with TRBJ2-1, with D unresolved. The CDR3 runs 17 residues. Per germline, CDR1 LNHNV and CDR2 YYDKDF (reference sequence). V lost 0 bases to trimming and J lost 2 bases, with 14 bases between them. The CDR3 region is CATSRDQLGLTYNEQFF. In nucleotides, the CDR3 is TGTGCCACCAGCAGAGATCAATTGGGTCTTACCTACAATGAGCAGTTCTTC.

This clonotype was recorded a few times. The chain has TRBV20-1 and TRBJ2-1, with 10 bases identical to TRBD2. Germline loops: CDR1 DFQATT, CDR2 SNEGSKA (reference sequence). This CDR3 contains 16 residues. With V trimmed by 6 bases and J by 0 bases, 8 bases remained unmatched. The chain's CDR3 is CSANPGTSDSYNEQFF. The CDR3 DNA reads as TGCAGTGCGAACCCCGGGACTAGCGACTCCTACAATGAGCAGTTCTTC.

This clonotype was seen more than once but under ten times. The chain employs TRBV6-2 or TRBV6-3 and TRBJ2-5; the D is unclear. The length of the CDR3 is 17 residues. From germline, CDR1 is MNHEY and CDR2 SVGEGT. V lost 6 bases and J 0 bases, leaving 20 bases between the germline ends. CDR3 protein: CASSNRARTINQETQYF. The CDR3 DNA is TGTGCCAGCAGCAACCGCGCCCGTACAATAAACCAAGAGACCCAGTACTTC.

This clonotype came up many times. The chain combines TRBV27 with TRBJ2-7; TRBD1 matches at 7 bases. The CDR3 has 13 amino acids. Trimming took 6 bases from V and 3 from J; bases not matched to a gene: 5. Looked up from germline, CDR1 is MNHEY and CDR2 is SMNVEV (reference sequence). This CDR3 reads CASSLTGDYEQYF. CDR3 nucleotides: TGTGCCAGCAGCCTTACAGGGGACTACGAGCAGTACTTC.

This rearrangement joins TRBV7-9 to TRBJ2-5, with D maybe TRBD2 (6 bases). Per the germline V gene, CDR1 is SEHNR and CDR2 is FQNEAQ (reference sequence). The CDR3 has 14 amino acids. With 4 bases removed from V and 5 bases from J, the gap between germline ends came to 14 bases. This CDR3 is CASSWEAVRETQYF. In DNA form, the CDR3 reads TGTGCCAGCAGCTGGGAGGCAGTCCGGGAGACCCAGTACTTC. The full variable domain, rest sourced from reference TRBV7-9 and TRBJ2-5, is DTGVSQNPRHKITKRGQNVTFRCDPISEHNRLYWYRQTLGQGPEFLTYFQNEAQLEKSRLLSDRFSAERPKGSFSTLEIQRTEQGDSAMYLCASSWEAVRETQYFGPGTRLLVL.

This clonotype was seen only a few times. V gene TRBV6-5 combines with J gene TRBJ1-2, with D maybe TRBD1 (5 bases). The CDR3 totals 17 residues. Germline CDR1 MNHEY, CDR2 SVGAGI. V lost 0 bases and J lost 4, with 18 bases in between. CDR3 in DNA: TGTGCCAGCAGTTACTCATACCGGGAGGGGCTCAGCTATGGCTACACCTTC. Translated: CASSYSYREGLSYGYTF.

In its sample, this clonotype was seen a few times. The V and J genes are TRBV4-3 and TRBJ1-5, with TRBD1 as a possible D gene (6 bases). Germline CDR1 LGHNA, CDR2 YSLEER. The CDR3 is made up of 14 amino acids. V lost 1 base, J lost 6 bases, and 10 bases lay in between. The CDR3: CASSQVGGAQPQHF. The CDR3 coding sequence is TGCGCCAGCAGCCAAGTTGGGGGGGCTCAGCCCCAGCATTTT.

This clonotype showed up just a few times. The chain is built from TRBV6-2 or TRBV6-3 and TRBJ2-7, with TRBD1 matching over 9 bases. The CDR3 loop spans 17 amino acids. The germline V gene has CDR1 MNHEY and CDR2 SVGEGT. Trimming at V came to 5 bases and at J to 2 bases, leaving 13 bases not matched to a gene. This chain's CDR3 is CASSRDAGTGFPYEQYF. In DNA form, the CDR3 reads TGTGCCAGCAGTAGGGACGCCGGGACAGGGTTTCCCTACGAGCAGTACTTC.

This clonotype came up a few times. The chain has TRBV12-3 or TRBV12-4 and TRBJ2-1; D is possibly TRBD2 (5 bases). Trimming removed 7 bases from V and 4 bases from J, with 17 bases in between. The CDR3 length is 15 residues. CDR3 DNA sequence: TGTGCCAGCACCCTCTCCGGGATACGTTACAATGAGCAGTTCTTC. It specifies CASTLSGIRYNEQFF.

V usage is TRBV20-1 and J usage is TRBJ2-3, with D possibly matching TRBD1 (5 bases). Per the germline V gene, CDR1 is DFQATT and CDR2 is SNEGSKA (reference sequence). There are 16 residues in the CDR3. V was shortened by 3 bases and J by 0 bases, with 16 bases between the two germline ends. CDR3 in DNA: TGCAGTGCTAGGGACACCGATAAGGGAAGCACAGATACGCAGTATTTT. Encoded protein: CSARDTDKGSTDTQYF.

A few counts support this clonotype. The chain joins TRBV18 to TRBJ2-5, with 9 bases fitting TRBD2. This CDR3 region has 16 residues. Germline assignment: CDR1 KGHSH and CDR2 LQKENI. J was trimmed by 4 bases and V by 2 bases; bases with no gene match: 8. The CDR3 DNA sequence: TGTGCCAGCTCACCAAGGAGGACTAGCGTGGGAGAGACCCAGTACTTC. This codes for CASSPRRTSVGETQYF. Complete variable domain (other parts from reference TRBV18 and TRBJ2-5): NAGVMQNPRHLVRRRGQEARLRCSPMKGHSHVYWYRQLPEEGLKFMVYLQKENIIDESGMPKERFSAEFPKEGPSILRIQQVVRGDSAAYFCASSPRRTSVGETQYFGPGTRLLVL.

This clonotype showed up just a few times. The genes are TRBV30 and TRBJ2-7, with D unclear. V was clipped by 0 bases and J by 7 bases, with 7 bases between them. Germline CDR1 and CDR2: GTSNPN and SVGIG (reference sequence). The CDR3 spans 11 residues. In nucleotides, the CDR3 is TGTGCCTGGAGTGTACTCGCGGAGCAGTACTTC. The encoded protein is CAWSVLAEQYF.

This clonotype was seen more than once but under ten times. One end of the junction does not line up with germline, which may come from a read error. The rearrangement joins TRBV6-5 to TRBJ2-2, with D unresolved. This CDR3 comprises 14 residues. From germline, CDR1 is MNHEY and CDR2 SVGAGI. CDR3 residues: CASSYRSKTGELFF. The CDR3 DNA follows: TGTGCCAGCAGTTACCGGTCGAAGACCGGGGAGCTGTTTTTT.